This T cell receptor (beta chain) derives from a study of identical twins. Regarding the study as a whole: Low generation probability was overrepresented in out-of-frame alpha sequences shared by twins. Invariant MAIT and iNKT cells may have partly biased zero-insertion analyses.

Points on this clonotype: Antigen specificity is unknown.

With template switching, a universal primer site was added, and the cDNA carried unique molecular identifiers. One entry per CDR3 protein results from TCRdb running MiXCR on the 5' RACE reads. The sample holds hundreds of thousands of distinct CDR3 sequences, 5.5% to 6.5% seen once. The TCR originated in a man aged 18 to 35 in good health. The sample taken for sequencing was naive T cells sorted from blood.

The DNA for the CDR3 is TGTGCCAGCAGCCAAGCATGGGGGAGGGCTTACAATGAGCAGTTCTTC. Protein sequence: CASSQAWGRAYNEQFF. This chain uses TRBV3-1 with TRBJ2-1; TRBD2 aligns across 7 bases. CDR3 length: 16 residues. Germline V gene lookup returns CDR1 LGHDT and CDR2 YNNKEL (reference sequence). The V gene end was trimmed by 1 base and the J gene end by 4 bases; junction bases not matched to a gene: 7.